The 23 T cell receptor beta chains below were found in one sample sequenced in a study of shared clonotypes between healthy human individuals. Some clones are missing from TCRdb's copy, which holds only in-frame ones; the method was immunoSEQ multiplex PCR. Of 2 million to 2.5 million clones listed, approximately 95% are singletons. Sequenced: naive CD4+ T cells from PBMCs. Subset defined: CD45RA+ positively selected. Receptor source: a man between 18 and 29 years old in good health. Some clones in this sample may be carry-over from other donors' samples.

This clone was seen a single time. The V and J genes are TRBV6-5 and TRBJ1-3; 9 nucleotides match TRBD1. Germline V gene lookup returns CDR1 MNHEY and CDR2 SVGAGI. This CDR3 is built from 15 residues. The trim removed 2 bases at V and 4 bases at J, leaving 3 bases unmatched. As DNA, the CDR3 is TGTGCCAGCAGTTACCGGGACAGGGAGGGAAACACCATATATTTT. It codes for CASSYRDREGNTIYF.

The J gene is TRBJ2-3, the V gene TRBV2; 7 bases align to TRBD1. There are 13 residues in the CDR3. Germline-derived CDR1 and CDR2 are SNHLY and FYNNEI. V gave up 8 bases and J gave up 1 base; unmatched junction bases: 3. Here the CDR3 reads CASGDRGTDTQYF. DNA of the CDR3: TGTGCCAGCGGAGACAGGGGCACAGATACGCAGTATTTT. Variable domain in full (rest from reference TRBV2 and TRBJ2-3): EPEVTQTPSHQVTQMGQEVILRCVPISNHLYFYWYRQILGQKVEFLVSFYNNEISEKSEIFDDQFSVERPDGSNFTLKIRSTKLEDSAMYFCASGDRGTDTQYFGPGTRLTVL.

Turning to this clone: The sample contains more than one DNA sequence encoding this CDR3. The V call is TRBV5-1, the J call TRBJ2-5; weak D call: TRBD1 (5 bases). Trimming took 0 bases from V and 4 from J, leaving 10 bases between them. CDR1 is SGHRS, CDR2 YFSETQ, per germline. The CDR3 has 14 amino acids. The CDR3 DNA follows: TGCGCCAGCAGCTTGGCTGGGCAGGGAGAGACCCAGTACTTC. Its translation: CASSLAGQGETQYF.

The chain combines TRBV14 with TRBJ2-7, with D perhaps TRBD2 (5 bases). This CDR3 spans 16 amino acids. Trimming cost V 1 base and J 6 bases, with 19 bases left between them. Looked up from germline, CDR1 is SGHDN and CDR2 is FVKESK. This CDR3 reads CASSQALGIVRGEQYF. DNA for the CDR3: TGTGCCAGCAGCCAAGCGTTGGGCATCGTCCGGGGCGAGCAGTACTTC.

DNA for the CDR3: TGTGCCAGCAGCTTATCCCATAATGGCTACACCTTC. It translates to CASSLSHNGYTF. The rearrangement links TRBV7-8 to TRBJ1-2; D gene ambiguous. CDR3 length: 12 amino acids. Germline values: CDR1 SGHVS, CDR2 FQNEAQ. V was trimmed by 2 bases and J by 6 bases, leaving 7 bases between them.

As for this clone: Other nucleotide sequences from this sample produce the same CDR3. The chain joins TRBV7-3 to TRBJ2-3, with 12 bases aligning to TRBD2. This CDR3 comprises 16 residues. Germline V gives CDR1 SGHTA, CDR2 FQGTGA. V gave up 4 bases and J gave up 0 bases; unmatched junction bases: 2. CDR3 in DNA: TGTGCCAGCAGCTCCGGACTAGCGGGAAGCACAGATACGCAGTATTTT. Translating gives CASSSGLAGSTDTQYF.

The J gene is TRBJ2-7, the V gene TRBV25-1; 9 bases map to TRBD1. Germline loops: CDR1 MGHDK, CDR2 SYGVNS. The CDR3 is 16 amino acids. The V segment lost 1 base and the J segment 5 bases; nucleotides outside the gene matches: 9. The CDR3 loop reads CASSEFLGQGRDEQYF. CDR3 in DNA: TGTGCCAGCAGTGAATTCTTGGGACAGGGCAGGGACGAGCAGTACTTC.

This chain joins TRBV5-1 and TRBJ2-2; TRBD2 matches 9 bases. The CDR3 runs 15 residues. The J segment lost 6 bases and the V segment lost 4 bases, leaving 7 bases of the junction unmatched. Germline CDR1 reads SGHRS; CDR2 reads YFSETQ. CDR3 in amino acids: CASSVVAGVPGELFF. The CDR3 coding sequence is TGCGCCAGCAGCGTTGTAGCGGGAGTTCCCGGGGAGCTGTTTTTT.

This clone was counted between two and nine times. The identical CDR3 is also encoded by other nucleotide sequences in the sample. The chain recombines TRBV29-1 with TRBJ1-1, with 7 bases matching TRBD1. The V and J ends lost 5 bases and 1 base, in that order; junction bases with no gene match: 4. The CDR3 runs to 13 residues. In germline, CDR1 is SQVTM, CDR2 ANQGSEA. The CDR3, as DNA: TGCAGCGTTAGGGGACAGACGAACACTGAAGCTTTCTTT. Translating it yields CSVRGQTNTEAFF. Filled out from reference TRBV29-1 and TRBJ1-1, the complete variable domain reads SAVISQKPSRDICQRGTSLTIQCQVDSQVTMMFWYRQQPGQSLTLIATANQGSEATYESGFVIDKFPISRPNLTFSTLTVSNMSPEDSSIYLCSVRGQTNTEAFFGQGTRLTVV.

The chain is built from TRBV9 and TRBJ2-2; 10 nucleotides line up with TRBD2. V lost 4 bases to trimming and J lost 4 bases; unmatched junction nucleotides: 7. Germline lookup yields CDR1 SGDLS and CDR2 YYNGEE. This CDR3 contains 16 residues. The CDR3 spells CASSPRGTSVTGELFF. The CDR3 DNA follows: TGTGCCAGCAGCCCCCGCGGGACTAGCGTCACCGGGGAGCTGTTTTTT.

The chain joins TRBV20-1 to TRBJ1-2, with D hard to call. Germline V gene sequence: CDR1 DFQATT, CDR2 SNEGSKA (reference sequence). The CDR3 runs to 10 residues. Trimming stripped 5 bases from V and 7 bases from J, with 8 bases between. The CDR3 coding sequence is TGCAGTGCTGCTGTCGGTGGCTACACCTTC. Its protein is CSAAVGGYTF.

This clone has a single count. The rearrangement joins TRBV5-1 to TRBJ1-2, with 7 bases fitting TRBD1. This CDR3 region has 14 residues. V lost 2 bases and J lost 6; bases outside the gene matches: 7. The V gene's germline CDR1 is SGHRS and CDR2 YFSETQ. CDR3: CASSFQSGTDGYTF. CDR3 DNA: TGCGCCAGCAGCTTCCAATCCGGGACAGATGGCTACACCTTC.

The chain employs TRBV28 and TRBJ2-6; D possibly corresponds to TRBD2 (5 bases). Germline assignment: CDR1 MDHEN and CDR2 SYDVKM. The V end was cut by 7 bases, the J end by 9 bases, with 19 bases between. This CDR3 has 15 amino acids. The CDR3 sequence: CASTPPGAGSNVLTF. CDR3 coding DNA: TGTGCCAGCACCCCTCCGGGCGCGGGTAGCAACGTCCTGACTTTC.

The chain uses TRBV5-1 and TRBJ2-1; perhaps TRBD2 as D (6 bases). Germline CDR1 and CDR2: SGHRS and YFSETQ. Trimming cost V 0 bases and J 5 bases, with 12 bases left between them. The CDR3 loop spans 15 amino acids. The CDR3 DNA reads as TGCGCCAGCAGCTTGGGGGCGGGACTGGACAATGAGCAGTTCTTC. Its translation: CASSLGAGLDNEQFF.

This clone was recorded a few times. The chain uses TRBV30 and TRBJ1-5; TRBD1 might be the D (5 bases). The CDR3 contains 14 residues. With 2 bases removed from V and 4 bases from J, the gap between germline ends came to 12 bases. Germline lookup yields CDR1 GTSNPN and CDR2 SVGIG (reference sequence). Written as DNA, the CDR3 is TGTGCCTGGAGTACCGGGACGGGGAATCAGCCCCAGCATTTT. Encoded protein: CAWSTGTGNQPQHF.

This sequence joins TRBV5-4 and TRBJ1-1, with no clear D. From germline, CDR1 is SGHNT and CDR2 YYREEE (reference sequence). With 0 bases removed from V and 4 bases from J, the gap between germline ends came to 13 bases. This CDR3 comprises 15 residues. The DNA for the CDR3 is TGTGCCAGCAGCTTGGCCGGGGTCTTCGGCACTGAAGCTTTCTTT. Its protein product is CASSLAGVFGTEAFF.

V is TRBV10-3 and J is TRBJ1-2, with D possibly being TRBD1 (6 bases). Germline CDR1 ENHRY, CDR2 SYGVKD. This CDR3 has 15 residues. V lost 0 bases and J 5 bases, leaving 13 bases between the germline ends. CDR3: CAISESDSSGYGYTF. The CDR3, as DNA: TGTGCCATCAGTGAGTCGGACAGCTCAGGGTATGGCTACACCTTC.

In nucleotides, the CDR3 is TGCGCCAGCAGCGAAGGGACAGGTCTTTTTGGCGAGCAGTACTTC. It translates to CASSEGTGLFGEQYF. This chain uses TRBV5-1 with TRBJ2-7; 8 bases agree with TRBD1. Unmatched junction bases numbered 12, after V lost 4 bases and J lost 6 bases. Germline V lookup: CDR1 SGHRS, CDR2 YFSETQ. The CDR3 is 15 amino acids.

V gene TRBV10-1 combines with J gene TRBJ2-7; D unclear. The length of the CDR3 is 11 residues. Germline CDR1 WNHNN, CDR2 SYGVQD (reference sequence). Trimming left V 6 bases short and J 8 bases short, with 11 bases between. The CDR3 loop reads CASSLPEKQYF. CDR3 DNA: TGCGCCAGCAGCTTACCGGAAAAGCAGTACTTC.

The rearrangement links TRBV14 to TRBJ2-1; 7 nucleotides match TRBD2. CDR3 length equals 16 residues. The germline V gene encodes CDR1 SGHDN and CDR2 FVKESK. V was clipped by 0 bases and J by 7 bases; unmatched bases: 9. CDR3 protein: CASSQDLAGARNEQFF. The CDR3 DNA sequence: TGTGCCAGCAGCCAAGATCTCGCGGGAGCTCGTAATGAGCAGTTCTTC.

The J gene is TRBJ1-2, the V gene TRBV28; D perhaps matches TRBD1 (6 bases). The ends were cut back, 1 base at V and 7 bases at J, with 19 bases in the middle. The CDR3 runs 16 residues. Germline lookup yields CDR1 MDHEN and CDR2 SYDVKM. The CDR3 sequence: CASSLSQGIGGGGYTF. CDR3 in DNA: TGTGCCAGCAGTTTATCCCAGGGGATTGGTGGAGGTGGCTACACCTTC.

Comment on this clone: This same CDR3 is encoded by further DNA sequences in the sample. The V call is TRBV5-1, the J call TRBJ1-4; no reliable D call. Trimming removed 4 bases at V and 5 bases at J, with 12 bases between. The V gene's germline CDR1 is SGHRS and CDR2 YFSETQ. The CDR3 spans 14 residues. CDR3 region: CASSPQGTNEKLFF. The CDR3 DNA follows: TGCGCCAGCAGCCCCCAAGGCACGAATGAAAAACTGTTTTTT.

The J gene is TRBJ1-1, the V gene TRBV6-5, with 7 bases fitting TRBD1. Germline values: CDR1 MNHEY, CDR2 SVGAGI. The CDR3 runs 15 residues. V lost 7 bases to trimming and J lost 1 base; unmatched junction nucleotides: 9. The CDR3 DNA is TGTGCCAGCAACCGGGACAGCAGACGGAACACTGAAGCTTTCTTT. It yields the protein CASNRDSRRNTEAFF.